A single sample is the source of the 25 T cell receptor beta chains below, sequenced in a study of blood T cell repertoires in COVID-19. TCRdb's table, derived via immunoSEQ multiplex PCR, lists solely in-frame clones and lacks some. The profile shows 100,000 or so clones, roughly four fifths of them singletons. What was sequenced was peripheral blood. These receptors were collected from a human donor in a cohort sampled during active COVID-19.

The chain employs TRBV15 and TRBJ1-1; TRBD1 matches 8 bases. This CDR3 region has 17 residues. V was clipped by 2 bases and J by 4 bases; unmatched bases: 12. From germline, CDR1 is LNHNV and CDR2 YYDKDF (reference sequence). The chain's CDR3 is CATSRPGQGRGGTEAFF. The CDR3 bases are TGTGCCACCAGCAGACCCGGACAGGGACGAGGGGGCACTGAAGCTTTCTTT.

The CDR3 is CASSSSGGRDTIYF. CDR3 nucleotide sequence: TGTGCCAGCAGCTCCTCGGGGGGCCGAGACACCATATATTTT. This chain connects TRBV6-5 to TRBJ1-3; a possible D gene is TRBD1 (6 bases). Germline CDR1 and CDR2: MNHEY and SVGAGI. The ends were cut back, 6 bases at V and 8 bases at J, with 17 bases in the middle. CDR3 length: 14 amino acids.

By share of the sample, this clone is medium-sized. This chain connects TRBV5-1 to TRBJ1-1; D might be TRBD1 (6 bases). Trimming took 6 bases from V and 2 from J, leaving 11 bases between them. Germline CDR1 is SGHRS and CDR2 is YFSETQ. This CDR3 is 13 amino acids long. Written as DNA, the CDR3 is TGCGCCAGCAAACGGGACATTAACACTGAAGCTTTCTTT. This sequence encodes CASKRDINTEAFF.

The chain uses TRBV6-2 or TRBV6-3 and TRBJ1-1; tentatively, D is TRBD1 (5 bases). Germline V CDR1 and CDR2: MNHEY, SVGEGT. The germline V and J ends were trimmed by 2 bases and 10 bases, with 14 bases remaining between them. The length of the CDR3 is 13 residues. The CDR3 protein is CASSYGLGQRAFF. The CDR3 DNA follows: TGTGCCAGCAGTTACGGGCTGGGGCAGCGAGCTTTCTTT.

The rearrangement links TRBV28 to TRBJ2-5; 7 bases line up with TRBD1. The CDR3 extends over 14 amino acids. Germline loops: CDR1 MDHEN, CDR2 SYDVKM. V dropped 5 bases and J dropped 1; count of bases not matched to a gene: 4. For the CDR3, the DNA is TGTGCCAGCAGTACCTGGGACAGCCAAGAGACCCAGTACTTC. This translates into CASSTWDSQETQYF.

This clone came up a few times. The chain recombines TRBV28 with TRBJ2-7; 9 positions agree with TRBD1. The J segment lost 2 bases and the V segment lost 5 bases, leaving 1 base of the junction unmatched. Germline V gene data show CDR1 as MDHEN and CDR2 as SYDVKM. The CDR3 sequence is 13 residues long. CDR3 nucleotide sequence: TGTGCCAGCAGTCGGACAGGGGCCTACGAGCAGTACTTC. Encoded protein: CASSRTGAYEQYF.

The chain combines TRBV19 with TRBJ1-5; D call uncertain. V was shortened by 7 bases and J by 0 bases, with 13 bases between the two germline ends. Germline lookup yields CDR1 LNHDA and CDR2 SQIVND (reference sequence). This CDR3 comprises 15 residues. In DNA, the CDR3 is TGTGCCAGTACCCCCGGACTTCTTAGCAATCAGCCCCAGCATTTT. It encodes CASTPGLLSNQPQHF.

This clone was observed a few times. This chain links TRBV6-5 with TRBJ1-1, with D perhaps TRBD1 (6 bases). This CDR3 comprises 13 residues. Germline V gene sequence: CDR1 MNHEY, CDR2 SVGAGI. V was cut by 11 bases and J by 6 bases, with 19 bases left in between. This CDR3 reads CAHKRDTVAEAFF. For the CDR3, the DNA is TGTGCCCACAAGAGGGACACAGTAGCTGAAGCTTTCTTT.

The chain uses TRBV27 and TRBJ2-7; D is possibly TRBD1 (6 bases). Germline V gene sequence: CDR1 MNHEY, CDR2 SMNVEV (reference sequence). CDR3 length equals 15 residues. V was pared by 4 bases and J by 0 bases, with 13 bases between. CDR3 residues: CASSSRQASSYEQYF. CDR3 bases: TGTGCCAGCAGTTCGAGACAGGCTAGCTCCTACGAGCAGTACTTC.

This chain links TRBV11-2 with TRBJ1-6; tentative D call: TRBD1 (6 bases). V lost 8 bases to trimming and J lost 3 bases, with 14 bases between them. This CDR3 is built from 15 residues. Germline-derived CDR1 and CDR2 are SGHAT and FQNNGV. The CDR3, as DNA: TGTGCCAGCCGGGGCCGGGACAACTATAATTCACCCCTCCACTTT. This translates into CASRGRDNYNSPLHF.

CDR3 in DNA: TGTGCCAGCAGTTCGGGGGGGAACACCGGGGAGCTGTTTTTT. Translation: CASSSGGNTGELFF. This sequence joins TRBV28 and TRBJ2-2; 7 positions match TRBD2. Germline V gene lookup returns CDR1 MDHEN and CDR2 SYDVKM. V shed 4 bases, J shed 1 base, and the junction held 0 bases outside the gene matches. This CDR3 is built from 14 residues.

The rearrangement joins TRBV7-2 to TRBJ2-5; TRBD2 matches at 7 bases. Unmatched junction bases numbered 7, after V lost 4 bases and J lost 5 bases. CDR3 length: 14 residues. Germline lookup yields CDR1 SGHTA and CDR2 FQGNSA. The CDR3: CASSWRPGGETQYF. For the CDR3, the DNA is TGTGCCAGCAGCTGGCGGCCGGGGGGTGAGACCCAGTACTTC.

The chain recombines TRBV4-1 with TRBJ1-1; D is unclear. CDR1 is MGHRA, CDR2 YSYEKL, per germline. This CDR3 is built from 14 residues. V was pared by 0 bases and J by 4 bases, with 9 bases between. CDR3 residues: CASSQDRGLTEAFF. The CDR3 DNA reads TGCGCCAGCAGCCAAGATAGAGGACTCACTGAAGCTTTCTTT.

V and J are TRBV28 and TRBJ2-2; 7 bases fit TRBD2. The CDR3 sequence is 14 residues long. Germline CDR1 and CDR2: MDHEN and SYDVKM. Unmatched junction bases numbered 1, after V lost 3 bases and J lost 3 bases. The CDR3 loop is CASSLGGDTGELFF. The CDR3 DNA sequence: TGTGCCAGCAGTTTGGGGGGGGACACCGGGGAGCTGTTTTTT.

The rearrangement uses TRBV28 and TRBJ1-1; 10 bases line up with TRBD1. With 6 bases clipped from V and 10 bases from J, the junction kept 8 bases outside the gene matches. CDR1 is MDHEN and CDR2 is SYDVKM in the germline V gene. This CDR3 comprises 13 residues. CDR3 sequence: CASRGTGDVRAFF. CDR3 sequence (DNA): TGTGCCAGCAGGGGGACAGGGGACGTCAGAGCTTTCTTT.

J is TRBJ2-2 and V is TRBV19; TRBD1 aligns across 9 bases. The CDR3 runs 17 residues. Germline-derived CDR1 and CDR2 are LNHDA and SQIVND (reference sequence). The V gene end was trimmed by 6 bases and the J gene end by 4 bases; junction bases not matched to a gene: 12. The CDR3 reads CASRPGQGKVSTGELFF. The CDR3 bases are TGTGCCAGTAGGCCGGGACAGGGCAAAGTGAGCACCGGGGAGCTGTTTTTT.

This rearrangement joins TRBV7-3 to TRBJ2-2; 8 bases are shared with TRBD2. Germline V CDR1 and CDR2: SGHTA, FQGTGA. Losses at the gene ends were 0 bases for V and 7 bases for J; bases not matched to a gene: 10. This CDR3 has 17 amino acids. The DNA for the CDR3 is TGTGCCAGCAGCTTAACGTCCGGGACTAGTGGTGGCGGGGAGCTGTTTTTT. This sequence encodes CASSLTSGTSGGGELFF.

CDR3 in DNA: TGTGCCATCAGTGATGGGGGCAATAACGAGCAGTACTTC. This translates into CAISDGGNNEQYF. The J gene is TRBJ2-7, the V gene TRBV10-3; D might be TRBD1 (6 bases). The V gene's germline CDR1 is ENHRY and CDR2 SYGVKD. The length of the CDR3 is 13 residues. Trimming took off 3 bases at V and 5 bases at J, with 11 bases between the two ends.

J is TRBJ1-3 and V is TRBV6-5, with D tentatively TRBD1 (5 bases). CDR3 length: 13 amino acids. The V and J ends lost 5 bases and 8 bases respectively, with 13 bases between them. CDR1 is MNHEY and CDR2 is SVGAGI in the germline V gene. CDR3 loop: CASSPPGGDTIYF. The CDR3 bases are TGTGCCAGCAGTCCTCCGGGGGGGGACACCATATATTTT.

The chain has TRBV6-5 and TRBJ1-1; D is unresolved. Germline CDR1 MNHEY, CDR2 SVGAGI. The CDR3 length is 15 residues. The V and J ends lost 7 bases and 5 bases respectively, with 20 bases between them. CDR3 coding DNA: TGTGCCAGCACCTTACGATATGGCAGAGGGACTGAAGCTTTCTTT. It codes for CASTLRYGRGTEAFF.

The J gene is TRBJ1-2, the V gene TRBV6-5, with TRBD1 identical over 9 bases. The CDR3 runs 14 residues. Germline V CDR1 and CDR2: MNHEY, SVGAGI. The ends lost 7 bases at V and 4 bases at J; junction bases unmatched: 7. The CDR3 coding sequence is TGTGCCAGCACCAAACAGGGGGCGACCTATGGCTACACCTTC. The encoded protein is CASTKQGATYGYTF.

The chain uses TRBV27 and TRBJ1-3, with 10 bases matching TRBD1. The germline V gene encodes CDR1 MNHEY and CDR2 SMNVEV (reference sequence). The CDR3 is made up of 15 amino acids. The trim removed 5 bases at V and 2 bases at J, leaving 3 bases unmatched. CDR3 sequence reads: CASSIGQGAGNTIYF. CDR3 bases: TGTGCCAGCAGTATCGGACAGGGGGCTGGAAACACCATATATTTT.

This chain joins TRBV7-2 and TRBJ2-2; 10 nucleotides line up with TRBD1. CDR1 is SGHTA, CDR2 FQGNSA, per germline. The J segment lost 7 bases and the V segment lost 5 bases, leaving 19 bases of the junction unmatched. This CDR3 spans 19 amino acids. CDR3 protein: CASSPRAARQGAIHGELFF. The CDR3 nucleotides read TGTGCCAGCAGCCCCCGCGCGGCCCGACAGGGGGCGATACACGGGGAGCTGTTTTTT.

The chain links TRBV19 to TRBJ2-2, with D possibly TRBD1 on 5 matching bases. Trimming took 4 bases from V and 7 from J, leaving 10 bases between them. This CDR3 is 13 amino acids long. CDR1 is LNHDA, CDR2 SQIVND, per germline (reference sequence). The CDR3: CASSTQGVGELFF. The CDR3 nucleotides read TGTGCCAGTAGTACTCAGGGCGTCGGGGAGCTGTTTTTT.

The chain couples TRBV3-1 (or the pseudogene TRBV3-2) to TRBJ2-7; D is uncertain. V dropped 1 base and J dropped 5 bases, with 3 bases sitting between them. The CDR3 is 11 residues long. Germline V gene lookup returns CDR1 LGHDT and CDR2 YNNKEL (reference sequence). The CDR3 loop reads CASSQVNEQYF. In DNA form, the CDR3 reads TGTGCCAGCAGCCAAGTCAACGAGCAGTACTTC.